The next 5 T cell receptor beta chains were all read from a single sample in a study of response to subunit inactivated influenza vaccine. TCRdb processed the RT-PCR reads anew with MiXCR; each CDR3 protein has one entry. The sample includes under 800,000 distinct CDR3 sequences, around 14% of them seen just once. The starting material was PBMCs from blood, obtained less than 15 days before vaccination. The receptors were gathered from a man in his fifties or sixties who received an inactivated influenza vaccine.

Ten or more counts support this clonotype. The chain links TRBV11-1 to TRBJ2-7, with D possibly being TRBD2 (6 bases). This CDR3 is 15 amino acids long. With 5 bases removed from V and 2 bases from J, the gap between germline ends came to 16 bases. Germline values: CDR1 SGHAT, CDR2 FQDESV (reference sequence). The CDR3 protein is CASSQGGGVAYEQYF. The CDR3 nucleotides are TGTGCCAGCAGCCAAGGTGGCGGGGTCGCCTACGAGCAGTACTTC.

This clonotype was found a few times. V gene TRBV29-1 combines with J gene TRBJ2-7; the D gene is possibly TRBD1 (6 bases). Germline assignment: CDR1 SQVTM and CDR2 ANQGSEA. With 4 bases removed from V and 2 bases from J, the gap between germline ends came to 9 bases. The CDR3 totals 12 residues. CDR3 sequence: CSVADSPYEQYF. CDR3 nucleotides: TGCAGCGTTGCGGACAGTCCCTACGAGCAGTACTTC.

The table lists this clonotype with many counts. V is TRBV20-1 and J is TRBJ2-2, with D possibly TRBD1 on 6 matching bases. Trimming left V 6 bases short and J 3 bases short, with 17 bases between. Germline-derived CDR1 and CDR2 are DFQATT and SNEGSKA (reference sequence). The CDR3 covers 15 residues. CDR3 residues: CSALDWTEYTGELFF. DNA of the CDR3: TGCAGTGCCTTAGATTGGACAGAGTACACCGGGGAGCTGTTTTTT.

This clonotype was counted many times. J is TRBJ2-2 and V is TRBV15; D is ambiguous. V was clipped by 4 bases and J by 8 bases, with 8 bases between them. In germline, CDR1 is LNHNV, CDR2 YYDKDF (reference sequence). CDR3 size: 12 residues. CDR3 bases: TGTGCCACCAGCACCCGTTCAGGGGAGCTGTTTTTT. This sequence encodes CATSTRSGELFF. Full variable domain (missing parts from reference TRBV15 and TRBJ2-2): DAMVIQNPRYQVTQFGKPVTLSCSQTLNHNVMYWYQQKSSQAPKLLFHYYDKDFNNEADTPDNFQSRRPNTSFCFLDIRSPGLGDTAMYLCATSTRSGELFFGEGSRLTVL.

V is TRBV7-2 and J is TRBJ2-1; D perhaps matches TRBD2 (6 bases). Trimming stripped 6 bases from V and 5 bases from J, with 11 bases between. The germline gives CDR1 SGHTA, CDR2 FQGNSA. The CDR3 has 13 amino acids. CDR3 amino acids: CASRGGADNEQFF. CDR3 coding DNA: TGTGCCAGCAGGGGGGGAGCGGACAATGAGCAGTTCTTC.